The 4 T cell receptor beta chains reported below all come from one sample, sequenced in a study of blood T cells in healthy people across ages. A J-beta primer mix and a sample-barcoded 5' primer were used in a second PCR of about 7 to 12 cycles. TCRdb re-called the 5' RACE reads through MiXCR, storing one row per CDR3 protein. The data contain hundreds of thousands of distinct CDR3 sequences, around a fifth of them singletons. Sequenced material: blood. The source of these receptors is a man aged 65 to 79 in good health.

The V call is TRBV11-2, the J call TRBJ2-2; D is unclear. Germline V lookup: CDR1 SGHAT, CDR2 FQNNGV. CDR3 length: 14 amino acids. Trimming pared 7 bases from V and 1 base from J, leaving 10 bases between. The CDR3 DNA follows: TGTGCCAGCAACGCGGATTTGAACACCGGGGAGCTGTTTTTT. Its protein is CASNADLNTGELFF.

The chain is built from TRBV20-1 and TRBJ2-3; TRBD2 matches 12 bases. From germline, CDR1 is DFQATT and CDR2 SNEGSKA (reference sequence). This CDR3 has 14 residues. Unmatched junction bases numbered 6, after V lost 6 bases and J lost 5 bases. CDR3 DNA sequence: TGCAGTGCCCCGACTAGCGGGAGTAAAGATACGCAGTATTTT. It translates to CSAPTSGSKDTQYF.

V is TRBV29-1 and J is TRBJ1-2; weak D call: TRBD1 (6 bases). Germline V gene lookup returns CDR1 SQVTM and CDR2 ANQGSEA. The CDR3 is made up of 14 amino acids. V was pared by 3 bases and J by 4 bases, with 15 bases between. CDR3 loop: CSVEGGQNFYGYTF. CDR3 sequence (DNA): TGCAGCGTTGAGGGGGGGCAGAATTTCTATGGCTACACCTTC.

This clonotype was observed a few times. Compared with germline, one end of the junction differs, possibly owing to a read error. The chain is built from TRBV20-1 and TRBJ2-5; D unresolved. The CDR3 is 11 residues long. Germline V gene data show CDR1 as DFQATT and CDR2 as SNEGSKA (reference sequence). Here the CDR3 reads CSARPSETQYF. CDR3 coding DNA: TGCAGTGCCAGACCCAGCGAGACCCAGTATTTC.